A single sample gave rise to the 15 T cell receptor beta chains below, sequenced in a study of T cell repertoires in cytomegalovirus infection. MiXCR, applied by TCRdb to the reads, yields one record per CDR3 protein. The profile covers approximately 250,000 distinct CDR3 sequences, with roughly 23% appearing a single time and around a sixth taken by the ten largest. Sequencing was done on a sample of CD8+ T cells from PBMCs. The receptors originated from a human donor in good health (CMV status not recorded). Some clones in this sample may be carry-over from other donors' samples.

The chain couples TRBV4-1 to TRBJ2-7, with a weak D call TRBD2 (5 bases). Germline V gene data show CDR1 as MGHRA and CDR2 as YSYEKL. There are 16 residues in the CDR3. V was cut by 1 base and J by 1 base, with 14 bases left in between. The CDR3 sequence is CASSQGAEGGSYEQYF. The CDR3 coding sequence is TGCGCCAGCAGCCAAGGGGCTGAGGGCGGGTCCTACGAGCAGTACTTC.

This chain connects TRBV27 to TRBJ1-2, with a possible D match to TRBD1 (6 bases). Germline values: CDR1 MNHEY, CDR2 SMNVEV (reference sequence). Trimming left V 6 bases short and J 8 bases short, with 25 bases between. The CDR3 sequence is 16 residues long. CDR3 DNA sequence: TGTGCCAGCAGCCTGACGTCCCCCGGGACATTTCCCGGCTACACCTTC. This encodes CASSLTSPGTFPGYTF.

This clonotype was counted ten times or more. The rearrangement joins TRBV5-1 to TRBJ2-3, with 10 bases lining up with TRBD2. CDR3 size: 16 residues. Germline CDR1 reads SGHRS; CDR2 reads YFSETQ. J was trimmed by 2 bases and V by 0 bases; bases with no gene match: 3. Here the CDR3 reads CASSLESGGDTDTQYF. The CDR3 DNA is TGCGCCAGCAGCTTGGAAAGCGGGGGGGACACAGATACGCAGTATTTT. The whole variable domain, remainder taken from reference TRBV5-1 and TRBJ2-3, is KAGVTQTPRYLIKTRGQQVTLSCSPISGHRSVSWYQQTPGQGLQFLFEYFSETQRNKGNFPGRFSGRQFSNSRSEMNVSTLELGDSALYLCASSLESGGDTDTQYFGPGTRLTVL.

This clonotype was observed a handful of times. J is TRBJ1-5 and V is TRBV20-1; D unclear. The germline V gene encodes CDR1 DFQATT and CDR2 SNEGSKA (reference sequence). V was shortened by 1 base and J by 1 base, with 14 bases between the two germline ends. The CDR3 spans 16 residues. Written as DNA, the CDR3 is TGCAGTGCTAGAGCCGGGAGTCTACTAAGCAATCAGCCCCAGCATTTT. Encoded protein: CSARAGSLLSNQPQHF.

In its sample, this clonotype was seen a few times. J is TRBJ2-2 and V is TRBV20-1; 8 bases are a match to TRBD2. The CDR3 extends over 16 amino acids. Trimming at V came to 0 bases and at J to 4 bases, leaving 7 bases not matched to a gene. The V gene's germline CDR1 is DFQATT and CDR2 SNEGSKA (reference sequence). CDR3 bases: TGCAGTGCTAGAGATGGGGCGGGGGGATTCACCGGGGAGCTGTTTTTT. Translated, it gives CSARDGAGGFTGELFF.

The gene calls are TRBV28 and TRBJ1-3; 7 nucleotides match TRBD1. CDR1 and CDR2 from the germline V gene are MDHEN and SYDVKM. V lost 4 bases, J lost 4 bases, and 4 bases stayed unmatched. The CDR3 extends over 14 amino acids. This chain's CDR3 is CASSSGGLGNTIYF. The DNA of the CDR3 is TGTGCCAGCAGTTCAGGGGGGTTAGGAAACACCATATATTTT.

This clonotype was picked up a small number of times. The CDR3 coding sequence is TGTGCCAGCAGCCCTCAGACAGCCTTGAACACTGAAGCTTTCTTT. It yields the protein CASSPQTALNTEAFF. The rearrangement uses TRBV7-9 and TRBJ1-1; maybe TRBD1 (5 bases). Between the trimmed V and J ends, which lost 5 bases and 0 bases, there was a span of 13 bases. The CDR3 contains 15 residues. CDR1 and CDR2 from the germline V gene are SEHNR and FQNEAQ (reference sequence).

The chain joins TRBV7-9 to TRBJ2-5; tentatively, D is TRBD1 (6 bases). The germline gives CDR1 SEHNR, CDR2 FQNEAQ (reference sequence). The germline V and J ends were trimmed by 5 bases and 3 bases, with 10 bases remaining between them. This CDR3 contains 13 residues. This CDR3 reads CASSKTGKETQYF. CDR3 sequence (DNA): TGTGCCAGCAGCAAGACAGGAAAAGAGACCCAGTACTTC.

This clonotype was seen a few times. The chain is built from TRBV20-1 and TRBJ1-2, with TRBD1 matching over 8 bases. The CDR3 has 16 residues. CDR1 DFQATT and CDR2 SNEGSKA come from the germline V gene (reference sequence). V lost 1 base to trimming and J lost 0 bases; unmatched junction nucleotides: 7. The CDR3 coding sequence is TGCAGTGCTAGAGCCACGCAGGGGGCTGCTAACTATGGCTACACCTTC. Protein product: CSARATQGAANYGYTF.

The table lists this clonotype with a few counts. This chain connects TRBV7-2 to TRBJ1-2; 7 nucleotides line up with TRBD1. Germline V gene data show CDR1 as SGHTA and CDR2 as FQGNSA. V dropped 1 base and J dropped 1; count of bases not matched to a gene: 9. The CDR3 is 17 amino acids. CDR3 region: CASSLEGQVGFNYGYTF. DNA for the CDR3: TGTGCCAGCAGCTTAGAAGGACAGGTCGGATTTAACTATGGCTACACCTTC.

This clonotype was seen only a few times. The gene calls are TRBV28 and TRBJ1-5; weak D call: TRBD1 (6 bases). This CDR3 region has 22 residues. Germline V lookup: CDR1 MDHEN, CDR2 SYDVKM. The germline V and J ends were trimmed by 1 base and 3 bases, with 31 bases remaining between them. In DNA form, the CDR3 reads TGTGCCAGCAGTTTATCCGTGGGGGGGGCAGGCGTGTACGGTGTCGACAATCAGCCCCAGCATTTT. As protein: CASSLSVGGAGVYGVDNQPQHF.

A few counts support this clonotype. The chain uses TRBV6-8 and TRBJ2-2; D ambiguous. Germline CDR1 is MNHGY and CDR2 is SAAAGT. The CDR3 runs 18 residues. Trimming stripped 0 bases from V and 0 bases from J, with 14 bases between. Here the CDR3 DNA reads TGTGCCAGCAGTTACTCGAGTTGGGAATCCGCGAACACCGGGGAGCTGTTTTTT. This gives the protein CASSYSSWESANTGELFF.

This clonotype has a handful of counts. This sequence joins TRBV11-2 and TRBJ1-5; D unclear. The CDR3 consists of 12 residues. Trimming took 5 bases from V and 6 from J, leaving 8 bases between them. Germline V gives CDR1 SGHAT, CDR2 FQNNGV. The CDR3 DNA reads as TGTGCCAGCAGCGGATGGGGTCAGCCCCAGCATTTT. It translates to CASSGWGQPQHF.

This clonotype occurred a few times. CDR3: CASSQDRSGYNEQFF. CDR3 nucleotide sequence: TGTGCCAGCAGCCAAGATAGGAGCGGTTACAATGAGCAGTTCTTC. The chain links TRBV3-1 to TRBJ2-1, with D possibly matching TRBD2 (5 bases). The CDR3 is made up of 15 amino acids. V was clipped by 0 bases and J by 4 bases, with 10 bases between them. The germline V gene has CDR1 LGHDT and CDR2 YNNKEL (reference sequence).

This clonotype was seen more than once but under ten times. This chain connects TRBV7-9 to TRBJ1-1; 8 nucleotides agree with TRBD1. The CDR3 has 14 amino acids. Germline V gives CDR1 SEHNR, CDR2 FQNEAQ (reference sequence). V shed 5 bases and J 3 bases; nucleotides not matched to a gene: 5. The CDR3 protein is CASSPTGGHTEAFF. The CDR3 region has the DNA TGTGCCAGCAGCCCTACAGGGGGTCACACTGAAGCTTTCTTT.